Reported below is one T cell receptor (beta chain). The antigen remains undetermined. TCRdb keeps only in-frame clones here, not all; method: immunoSEQ multiplex PCR. Counted here are over 100,000 clones, about 90% occurring once; the ten biggest clones make up approximately 8.4%. This entry is derived from a study of T cell responses to AZD1222 COVID-19 vaccine. The CDR3 extends over 13 amino acids. V lost 4 bases to trimming and J lost 4 bases, with 10 bases between them. The germline gives CDR1 SGHAT, CDR2 FQNNGV. Study-wide results and limits: Regions left unmutated in variants are reportedly the target of nearly half of spike-specific TCRs. At baseline, just 6 or 7 AZD1222 recipients tested seropositive.

The gene calls are TRBV11-2 and TRBJ1-2; D ambiguous. The TCR was taken from an adult in good health. The input for sequencing was peripheral blood, taken on day 0 of AZD1222 vaccination. CDR3 DNA sequence: TGTGCCAGCAGCTCTACATCGGCCTATGGCTACACCTTC. Residues: CASSSTSAYGYTF.